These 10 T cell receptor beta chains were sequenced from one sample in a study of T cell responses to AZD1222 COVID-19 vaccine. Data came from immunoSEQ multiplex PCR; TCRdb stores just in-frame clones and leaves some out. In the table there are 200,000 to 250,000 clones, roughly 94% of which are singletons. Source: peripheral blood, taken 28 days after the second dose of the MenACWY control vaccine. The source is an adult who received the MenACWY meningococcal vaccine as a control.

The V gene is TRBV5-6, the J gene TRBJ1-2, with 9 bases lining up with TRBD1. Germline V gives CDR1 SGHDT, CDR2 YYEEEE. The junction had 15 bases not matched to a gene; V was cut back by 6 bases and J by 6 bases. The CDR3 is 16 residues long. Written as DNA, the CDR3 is TGTGCCAGCACCAAATGGGACAGGGTAATATTAGATGGCTACACCTTC. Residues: CASTKWDRVILDGYTF.

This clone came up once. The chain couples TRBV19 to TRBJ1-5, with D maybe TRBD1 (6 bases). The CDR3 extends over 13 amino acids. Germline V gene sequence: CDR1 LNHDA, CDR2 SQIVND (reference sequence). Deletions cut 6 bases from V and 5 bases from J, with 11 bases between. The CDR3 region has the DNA TGTGCCAGTAGGCAGGGGTTAGATCAGCCCCAGCATTTT. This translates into CASRQGLDQPQHF.

The CDR3 bases are TGTGCCAGCAGTTACTCGGGGGACAGGGGGCGTAATGAGCAGTTCTTC. It encodes CASSYSGDRGRNEQFF. The J gene is TRBJ2-1, the V gene TRBV6-5; TRBD1 matches 12 bases. This CDR3 comprises 16 residues. V shed 0 bases, J shed 7 bases, and the junction held 4 bases outside the gene matches. Germline CDR1 MNHEY, CDR2 SVGAGI.

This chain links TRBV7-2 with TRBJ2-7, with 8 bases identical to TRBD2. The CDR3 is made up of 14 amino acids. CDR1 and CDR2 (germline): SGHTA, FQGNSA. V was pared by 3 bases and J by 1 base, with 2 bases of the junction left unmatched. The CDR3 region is CASSFGGGSYEQYF. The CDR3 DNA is TGTGCCAGCAGCTTCGGCGGGGGGTCCTACGAGCAGTACTTC.

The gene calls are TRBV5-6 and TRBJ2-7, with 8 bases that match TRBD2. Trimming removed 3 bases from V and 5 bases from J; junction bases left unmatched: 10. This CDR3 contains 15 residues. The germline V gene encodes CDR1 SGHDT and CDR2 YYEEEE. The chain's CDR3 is CASSSPGLGVDEQYF. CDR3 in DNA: TGTGCCAGCAGCTCACCGGGACTAGGGGTTGACGAGCAGTACTTC.

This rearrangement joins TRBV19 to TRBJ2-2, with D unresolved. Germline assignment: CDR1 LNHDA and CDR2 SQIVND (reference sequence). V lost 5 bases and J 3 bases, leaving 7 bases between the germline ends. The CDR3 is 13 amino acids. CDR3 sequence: CASSALDTGELFF. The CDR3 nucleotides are TGTGCCAGTAGTGCCCTAGACACCGGGGAGCTGTTTTTT.

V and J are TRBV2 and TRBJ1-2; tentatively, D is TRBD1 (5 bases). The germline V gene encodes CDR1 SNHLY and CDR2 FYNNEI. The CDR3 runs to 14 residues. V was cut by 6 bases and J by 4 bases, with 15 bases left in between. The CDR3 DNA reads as TGTGCCAGCAGCAGCTCGGGGACGCTCTATGGCTACACCTTC. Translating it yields CASSSSGTLYGYTF.

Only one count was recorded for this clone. In nucleotides, the CDR3 is TGCGCCAGCAGCCAAGGTATTGGCGGGGAGCTGTTTTTT. This translates into CASSQGIGGELFF. J is TRBJ2-2 and V is TRBV4-3, with D hard to call. Trimming took 1 base from V and 7 from J, leaving 7 bases between them. This CDR3 is built from 13 residues. CDR1 is LGHNA and CDR2 is YSLEER in the germline V gene.

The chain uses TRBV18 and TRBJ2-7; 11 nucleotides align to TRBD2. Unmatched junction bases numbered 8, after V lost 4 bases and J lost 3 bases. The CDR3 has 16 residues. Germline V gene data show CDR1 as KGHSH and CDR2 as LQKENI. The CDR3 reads CASSLYTSGSIYEQYF. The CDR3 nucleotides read TGTGCCAGCTCACTCTACACTAGCGGGAGTATCTACGAGCAGTACTTC.

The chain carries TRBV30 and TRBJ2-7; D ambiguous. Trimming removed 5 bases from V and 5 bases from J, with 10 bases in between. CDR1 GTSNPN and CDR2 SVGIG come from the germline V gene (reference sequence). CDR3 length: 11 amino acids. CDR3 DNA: TGTGCCTGGGGGGTATCCCACGAGCAGTACTTC. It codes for CAWGVSHEQYF.